These 2 T cell receptor beta chains share one sample of origin, sequenced in a study of technical replicates of blood from a few donors. Measured with immunoSEQ multiplex PCR; TCRdb has only the in-frame clones, and not every one. The sample carries tens of thousands of clones, 95% to 97% recorded once. Material for sequencing was T cells isolated from PBMCs. The receptors stem from a human donor in good health.

CDR3 protein: CATSSARGATNEKLFF. The DNA of the CDR3 is TGTGCCACCAGCTCTGCACGGGGGGCGACTAATGAAAAACTGTTTTTT. The chain carries TRBV15 and TRBJ1-4; D is perhaps TRBD1 (6 bases). V gave up 5 bases and J gave up 2 bases, with 15 bases separating them. The CDR3 totals 16 residues. In germline, CDR1 is LNHNV, CDR2 YYDKDF (reference sequence).

The V call is TRBV10-3, the J call TRBJ2-3; TRBD2 aligns across 8 bases. Trimming at V came to 3 bases and at J to 5 bases, leaving 10 bases not matched to a gene. The CDR3 sequence is 16 residues long. The germline gives CDR1 ENHRY, CDR2 SYGVKD. CDR3 bases: TGTGCCATCAGTGACCAGCGGGAGTTAGGAAGAGATACGCAGTATTTT. This sequence encodes CAISDQRELGRDTQYF.